A single sample gave rise to the 6 T cell receptor beta chains below, sequenced in a study of cytomegalovirus exposure and HLA in healthy donors. The study ran its PCR with 60 Vbeta and 13 Jbeta primers. Clones were read by immunoSEQ multiplex PCR, and TCRdb kept only the in-frame ones, dropping some. The repertoire holds roughly 150,000 clones, with roughly 80% as singletons. Source material: PBMCs. These receptors all stem from a man between 18 and 29 years old in good health and CMV-seropositive.

The V call is TRBV5-1, the J call TRBJ1-1; 8 positions agree with TRBD1. Germline V lookup: CDR1 SGHRS, CDR2 YFSETQ. The CDR3 sequence is 14 residues long. J gave up 1 base and V 3 bases, and 2 bases lay outside the gene matches. The CDR3 sequence: CASSWTGRNTEAFF. The CDR3 region has the DNA TGCGCCAGCAGCTGGACAGGGCGGAACACTGAAGCTTTCTTT. Full variable domain (outside the CDR3, taken from reference TRBV5-1 and TRBJ1-1): KAGVTQTPRYLIKTRGQQVTLSCSPISGHRSVSWYQQTPGQGLQFLFEYFSETQRNKGNFPGRFSGRQFSNSRSEMNVSTLELGDSALYLCASSWTGRNTEAFFGQGTRLTVV.

V and J are TRBV12-5 and TRBJ2-6; TRBD1 might be the D (5 bases). The CDR3 is made up of 16 amino acids. Trimming removed 7 bases from V and 0 bases from J, with 13 bases in between. Germline V gene data show CDR1 as LGHNT and CDR2 as FRNRAP. CDR3 bases: TGTGCTAGTGCCTTGGACATTTTCTCTGGGGCCAACGTCCTGACTTTC. Protein: CASALDIFSGANVLTF. Looking up the rest from reference TRBV12-5 and TRBJ2-6 gives the full variable domain: DARVTQTPRHKVTEMGQEVTMRCQPILGHNTVFWYRQTMMQGLELLAYFRNRAPLDDSGMPKDRFSAEMPDATLATLKIQPSEPRDSAVYFCASALDIFSGANVLTFGAGSRLTVL.

This clone was observed a single time. V is TRBV2 and J is TRBJ2-5, with 9 bases fitting TRBD1. The CDR3 sequence is 15 residues long. CDR1 SNHLY and CDR2 FYNNEI come from the germline V gene. The V and J ends lost 6 bases and 1 base, in that order; junction bases with no gene match: 6. The DNA for the CDR3 is TGTGCCAGCAGGACTGGGACAGGGACCCAAGAGACCCAGTACTTC. Translation gives CASRTGTGTQETQYF. The full variable domain, its missing parts supplied by reference TRBV2 and TRBJ2-5, is EPEVTQTPSHQVTQMGQEVILRCVPISNHLYFYWYRQILGQKVEFLVSFYNNEISEKSEIFDDQFSVERPDGSNFTLKIRSTKLEDSAMYFCASRTGTGTQETQYFGPGTRLLVL.

The J gene is TRBJ1-1, the V gene TRBV6-5; D perhaps matches TRBD1 (5 bases). This CDR3 has 15 residues. Trimming stripped 4 bases from V and 6 bases from J, with 18 bases between. Germline V gives CDR1 MNHEY, CDR2 SVGAGI. CDR3 sequence: CASSLAVAGRSEAFF. DNA of the CDR3: TGTGCCAGCAGTTTAGCCGTTGCAGGGCGGTCTGAAGCTTTCTTT.

The chain is built from TRBV9 and TRBJ2-3; TRBD2 matches at 7 bases. The CDR3 is 15 amino acids. Trimming at V came to 5 bases and at J to 6 bases, leaving 12 bases not matched to a gene. Germline CDR1 and CDR2: SGDLS and YYNGEE. The CDR3 DNA sequence: TGTGCCAGCAGTGCCCCGGGGGGAATAACTGATACGCAGTATTTT. Encoded protein: CASSAPGGITDTQYF.

Only one count was recorded for this clone. The gene calls are TRBV7-9 and TRBJ2-1; 8 bases align to TRBD1. The V and J ends lost 1 base and 4 bases, in that order; junction bases with no gene match: 3. The CDR3 consists of 15 residues. Germline V lookup: CDR1 SEHNR, CDR2 FQNEAQ (reference sequence). CDR3 region: CASSLGTGIYNEQFF. CDR3 coding DNA: TGTGCCAGCAGCTTAGGGACAGGGATTTACAATGAGCAGTTCTTC.